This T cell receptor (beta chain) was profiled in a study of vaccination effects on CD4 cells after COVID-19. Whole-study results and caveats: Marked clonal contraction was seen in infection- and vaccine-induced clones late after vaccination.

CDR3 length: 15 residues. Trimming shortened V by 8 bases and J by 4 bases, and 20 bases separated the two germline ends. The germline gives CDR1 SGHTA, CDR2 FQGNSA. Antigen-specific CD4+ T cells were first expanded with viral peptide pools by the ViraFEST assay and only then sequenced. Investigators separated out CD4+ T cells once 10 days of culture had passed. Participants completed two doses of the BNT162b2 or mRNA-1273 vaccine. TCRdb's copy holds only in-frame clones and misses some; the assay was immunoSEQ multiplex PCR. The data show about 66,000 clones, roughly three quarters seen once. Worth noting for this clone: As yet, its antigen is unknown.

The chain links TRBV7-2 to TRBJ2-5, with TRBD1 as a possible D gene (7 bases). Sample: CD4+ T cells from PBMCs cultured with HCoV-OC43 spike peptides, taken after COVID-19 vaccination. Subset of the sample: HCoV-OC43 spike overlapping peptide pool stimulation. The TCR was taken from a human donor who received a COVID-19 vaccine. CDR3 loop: CASSQGGGSRETQYF. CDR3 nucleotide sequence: TGTGCCAGCTCTCAGGGGGGCGGGTCTAGAGAGACCCAGTACTTC.